The 5 T cell receptor beta chains given below trace back to one sample, sequenced in a study of blood T cells in healthy people across ages. A second about 6 to 12 cycle PCR used barcoded and J-beta primers. TCRdb reprocessed the 5' RACE reads via MiXCR and lists one record per CDR3 protein. The sample yields about 1,500,000 distinct CDR3 sequences, roughly 40% seen once. The source material was blood. The source of these receptors is a woman younger than 35 in good health.

The chain recombines TRBV4-1 with TRBJ2-3; D unresolved. Looked up from germline, CDR1 is MGHRA and CDR2 is YSYEKL. The CDR3 totals 16 residues. The V end was cut by 5 bases, the J end by 2 bases, with 17 bases between. The CDR3 sequence is CASSKGSSGYTDTQYF. In DNA form, the CDR3 reads TGCGCCAGCAGCAAAGGGTCTTCAGGCTACACAGATACGCAGTATTTT.

In this sample, this clonotype turned up a few times. This sequence joins TRBV10-3 and TRBJ2-3; 8 nucleotides agree with TRBD2. Losses at the gene ends were 2 bases for V and 4 bases for J; bases not matched to a gene: 2. CDR3 length: 14 amino acids. Germline V gives CDR1 ENHRY, CDR2 SYGVKD. CDR3 residues: CAISEPGGADTQYF. In nucleotides, the CDR3 is TGTGCCATCAGTGAGCCGGGGGGGGCAGATACGCAGTATTTT.

The table lists this clonotype with a few counts. V is TRBV9 and J is TRBJ2-1, with D maybe TRBD2 (6 bases). V lost 4 bases, J lost 1 base, and 12 bases lay in between. This CDR3 has 15 residues. Germline loops: CDR1 SGDLS, CDR2 YYNGEE. CDR3: CASSPREKSYNEQFF. The CDR3 nucleotides read TGTGCCAGCAGCCCCCGGGAGAAGTCCTACAATGAGCAGTTCTTC.

The chain couples TRBV13 to TRBJ2-5; D gene uncertain. TRBJ2-7 explains the end of the DNA better; the J call may be wrong. The CDR3 totals 11 residues. From germline, CDR1 is PRHDT and CDR2 FYEKMQ (reference sequence). CDR3 bases: TGTGCCAGCGGGCCAGGTGGCGAGCAGTACTTC. It encodes CASGPGGEQYF.

This clonotype has a single count. The genes are TRBV5-1 and TRBJ2-1; 7 nucleotides align to TRBD2. CDR3 length equals 15 residues. The V gene end was trimmed by 4 bases and the J gene end by 4 bases; junction bases not matched to a gene: 8. Per the germline V gene, CDR1 is SGHRS and CDR2 is YFSETQ. This chain's CDR3 is CASSVAGYLYNEQFF. The DNA for the CDR3 is TGCGCCAGCAGCGTAGCGGGCTACCTATACAATGAGCAGTTCTTC.